The subject of this entry is one T cell receptor beta chain. Ten or more counts support this clonotype. Its target antigen remains unknown. No clone much larger than this one lies a single base away; base qualities are absent. From its cysteine to its phenylalanine, the CDR3 spans 15 amino acids. Of the read, only the CDR3 DNA is kept; its 45 bases are in frame from base 1. V loses 5 bases at its end and J loses 6 bases; junction bases beyond the gene matches: 7. This specimen comes from a study of T cells in Graves' hyperthyroidism and ophthalmopathy (dated by TCRdb to between 2018 and 2021). Study-level background: Peripheral blood samples were taken at initial diagnosis, before any treatment was given. To identify TCR V-J signatures that set the groups apart, the researchers used a discovery cohort of more than 95 patients, made up of under 50 with Graves' ophthalmopathy and 57 with stable Graves' hyperthyroidism. Prospective prediction of ophthalmopathy was tested in an independent validation cohort consisting of 18 hyperthyroidism patients and around 16 patients who later progressed to ophthalmopathy. The 80 to 100 discovery patients were randomly divided into training and test sets at a 7:3 ratio. In about 6 Graves' hyperthyroidism patients, the study also compared T-cell repertoires from thyroid tissue with T-cell repertoires from blood. Once sampling was done, hyperthyroidism patients were given methimazole at a starting dose of 30 mg daily, whereas ophthalmopathy patients were given high-dose intravenous methylprednisolone. The paper describes TCR Vbeta CDR3 sequencing of 135 peripheral blood samples, made up of roughly 40 ophthalmopathy patients, approximately 76 hyperthyroidism patients and 17 progressor patients. The paper's findings and limits, for the study overall: Blood samples also contained most of the expanded thyroid clonotypes (frequency above 0.001), which suggests that blood repertoires may reflect thyroid immune responses. No statistical method was used to fix the sample size in advance, and group allocation was not hidden from the investigators. Ophthalmopathy was separated from stable hyperthyroidism by a 13 V-J signature model, with approximately 86% sensitivity and approximately 84% specificity obtained in cross-validation and 80%/75% obtained in testing. In validation, the model predicted progression to ophthalmopathy a median of approximately 6.3 months before onset, with approximately 71% sensitivity and 72.22% specificity.

Ophthalmopathy patients had moderately to severely active disease, Clinical Activity Score of at least 3, NOSPECS grade of at least 4, and duration under 3 months. Any patient with an uncontrolled infection, another autoimmune disease, pregnancy or lactation was excluded. Clinical symptoms, serum thyroxine and TRAb, thyroid ultrasound, and orbital computed tomography formed the basis for the diagnoses. PBMCs were separated from roughly 10 ml of fresh peripheral blood using Ficoll-Paque density gradient centrifugation. Total RNA was extracted using Trizol reagent, and RNA quality was assessed on an Agilent 2100 Bioanalyzer. TCR beta CDR3 regions were amplified from RNA transcripts. The TCR CDR3 was subjected to a first round of RT-PCR using the HTBI primer set and the Qiagen OneStep RT-PCR kit. Libraries were constructed in a second round of multiplex PCR, after which size selection and purification were performed. Sequencing of the libraries was done on an Illumina HiSeq2000 using paired-end 100 bp reads. As for the original processing: SOAPnuke was used to process the raw data, with reads discarded if the reads contained adapters or uncalled bases, had a mean Phred below 15, or lacked an exact constant-primer or identifier match. COPE v1.2.5 was used to merge the high-quality paired reads, and each unique nucleotide sequence was defined as a clonotype. MiTCR v1.1 was used to align clonotypes to the IMGT TRBV, TRBD and TRBJ reference segments. Only V-J combinations with frequency above 0.0001, covering about 99% of repertoires, were analysed. The TCS score was defined as F50 (clonal expansion) divided by E x V (chaos), with BLOSUM62-based TCRdist calculated between CDR3 peptides within each V-J. Welch's t-statistics and random forest reduced 450 to 600 V-J features to 13, which were used in a naive Bayes classifier (R e1071). TCRdb reprocessing: public reads trimmed at Q25 with fastp, clones called with MiXCR, in-frame beta chains kept. Each record represents a unique CDR3 protein, reported with the most common genes and DNA among its rows. These V and J calls are TCRdb output, not the study's own analysis. A total of 490,000 or so distinct CDR3 sequences appear in this sample, less than 25% of them only once. Jointly, the top ten make up approximately 54% of the sample.

The source is a woman in her 70s with Graves' ophthalmopathy. The receptor chain draws on TRBV12-3 or TRBV12-4 and TRBJ2-1; 10 bases in between match TRBD2. Sample: blood. For the CDR3, the sequence is CASSIILAGRNEQFF. The nucleotide sequence is given as TGTGCCAGCAGTATCATACTAGCGGGACGCAATGAGCAGTTCTTC.